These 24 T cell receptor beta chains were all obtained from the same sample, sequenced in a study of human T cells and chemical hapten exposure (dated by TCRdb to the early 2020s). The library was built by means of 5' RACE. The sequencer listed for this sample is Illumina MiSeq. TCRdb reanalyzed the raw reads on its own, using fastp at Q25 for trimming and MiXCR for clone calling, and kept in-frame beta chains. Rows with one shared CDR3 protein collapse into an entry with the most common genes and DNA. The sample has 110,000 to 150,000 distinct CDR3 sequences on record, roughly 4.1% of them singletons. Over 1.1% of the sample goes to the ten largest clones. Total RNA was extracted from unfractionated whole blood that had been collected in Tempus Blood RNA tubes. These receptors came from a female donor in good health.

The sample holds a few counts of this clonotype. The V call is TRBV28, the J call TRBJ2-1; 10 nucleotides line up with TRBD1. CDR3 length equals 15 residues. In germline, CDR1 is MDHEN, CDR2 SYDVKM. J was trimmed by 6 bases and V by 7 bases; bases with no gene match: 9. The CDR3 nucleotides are TGTGCCAGCACCCAGGGGGACAGGGGCATCAATGAGCAGTTCTTC. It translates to CASTQGDRGINEQFF.

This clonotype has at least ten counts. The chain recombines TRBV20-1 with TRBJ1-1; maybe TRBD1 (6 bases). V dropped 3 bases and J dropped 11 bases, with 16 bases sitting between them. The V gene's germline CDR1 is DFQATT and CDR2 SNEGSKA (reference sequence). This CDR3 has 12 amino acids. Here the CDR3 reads CSASGTRAKAFF. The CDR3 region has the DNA TGCAGTGCTAGCGGGACACGCGCTAAGGCTTTCTTT.

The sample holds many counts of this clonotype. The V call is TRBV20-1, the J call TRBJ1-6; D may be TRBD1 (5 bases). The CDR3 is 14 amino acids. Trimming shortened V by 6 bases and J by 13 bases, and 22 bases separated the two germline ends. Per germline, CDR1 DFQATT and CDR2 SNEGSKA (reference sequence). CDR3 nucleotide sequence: TGCAGTGCCCCTCCCGGGACGTCGTATGGTCCCCTCCACTTT. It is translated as CSAPPGTSYGPLHF.

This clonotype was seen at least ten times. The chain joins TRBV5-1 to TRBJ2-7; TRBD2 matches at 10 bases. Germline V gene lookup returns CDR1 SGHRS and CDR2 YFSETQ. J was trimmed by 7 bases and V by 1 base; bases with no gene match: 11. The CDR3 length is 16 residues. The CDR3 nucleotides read TGCGCCAGCAGCTTGCGGCCTAGCGGGGGAGTGGAAGAGCAGTACTTC. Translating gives CASSLRPSGGVEEQYF.

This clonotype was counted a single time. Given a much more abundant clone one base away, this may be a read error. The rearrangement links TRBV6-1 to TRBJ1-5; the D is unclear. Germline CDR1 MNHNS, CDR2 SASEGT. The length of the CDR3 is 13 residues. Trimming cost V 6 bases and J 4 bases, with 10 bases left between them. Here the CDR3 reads CASRVGFNQPQHF. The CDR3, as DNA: TGTGCCAGCAGGGTAGGTTTTAATCAGCCCCAGCATTTT.

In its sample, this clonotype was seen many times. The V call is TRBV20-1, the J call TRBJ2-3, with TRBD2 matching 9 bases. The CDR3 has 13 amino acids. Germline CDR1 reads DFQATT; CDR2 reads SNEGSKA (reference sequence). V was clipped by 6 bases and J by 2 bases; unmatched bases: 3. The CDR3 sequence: CSARGGYTDTQYF. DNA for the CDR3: TGCAGTGCGCGGGGGGGGTACACAGATACGCAGTATTTT.

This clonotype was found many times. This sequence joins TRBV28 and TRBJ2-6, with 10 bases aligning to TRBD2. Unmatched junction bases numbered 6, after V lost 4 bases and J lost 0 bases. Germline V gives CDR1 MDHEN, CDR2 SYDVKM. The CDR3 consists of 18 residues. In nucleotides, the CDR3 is TGTGCCAGCAGTTCAACTACTAGCGGGGACTCTGGGGCCAACGTCCTGACTTTC. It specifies CASSSTTSGDSGANVLTF.

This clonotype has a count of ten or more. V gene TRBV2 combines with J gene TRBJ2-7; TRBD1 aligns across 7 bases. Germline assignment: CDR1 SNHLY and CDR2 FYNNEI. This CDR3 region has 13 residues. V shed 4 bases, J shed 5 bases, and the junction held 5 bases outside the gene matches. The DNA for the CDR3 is TGTGCCAGCAGTGTCGACAGGGTCGACGAGCAGTACTTC. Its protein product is CASSVDRVDEQYF.

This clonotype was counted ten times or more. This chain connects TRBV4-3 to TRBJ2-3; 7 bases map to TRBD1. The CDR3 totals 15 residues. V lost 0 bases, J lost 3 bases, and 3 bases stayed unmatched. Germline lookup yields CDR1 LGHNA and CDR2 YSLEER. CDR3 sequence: CASSQDTGETDTQYF. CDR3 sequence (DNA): TGCGCCAGCAGCCAAGACACAGGGGAAACAGATACGCAGTATTTT.

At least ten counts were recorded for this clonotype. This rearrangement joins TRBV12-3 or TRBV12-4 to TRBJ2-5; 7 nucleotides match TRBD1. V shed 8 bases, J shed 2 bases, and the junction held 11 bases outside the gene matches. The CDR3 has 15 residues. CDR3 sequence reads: CASGPVTGPQETQYF. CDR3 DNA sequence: TGTGCCAGCGGGCCTGTGACAGGGCCACAAGAGACCCAGTACTTC.

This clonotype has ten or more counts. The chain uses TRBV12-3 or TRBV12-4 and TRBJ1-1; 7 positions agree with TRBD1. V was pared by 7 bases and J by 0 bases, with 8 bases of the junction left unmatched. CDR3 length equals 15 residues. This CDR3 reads CASTGTVIMNTEAFF. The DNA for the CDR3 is TGTGCCAGCACAGGGACAGTAATTATGAACACTGAAGCTTTCTTT.

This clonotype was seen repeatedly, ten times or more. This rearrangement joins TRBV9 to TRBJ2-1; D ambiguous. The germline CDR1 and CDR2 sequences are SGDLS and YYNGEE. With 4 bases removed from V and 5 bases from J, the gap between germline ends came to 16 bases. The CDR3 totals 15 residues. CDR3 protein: CASSPGRRIHNEQFF. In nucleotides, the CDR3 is TGTGCCAGCAGCCCAGGTCGGCGGATCCACAATGAGCAGTTCTTC.

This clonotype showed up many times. CDR3 nucleotide sequence: TGTGCCAGCAGCCCGGGGGGGATTTCCTACGAGCAGTACTTC. Amino acid sequence: CASSPGGISYEQYF. The rearrangement joins TRBV7-2 to TRBJ2-7; 8 nucleotides agree with TRBD2. This CDR3 region has 14 residues. V was clipped by 5 bases and J by 1 base; unmatched bases: 4. The V gene's germline CDR1 is SGHTA and CDR2 FQGNSA.

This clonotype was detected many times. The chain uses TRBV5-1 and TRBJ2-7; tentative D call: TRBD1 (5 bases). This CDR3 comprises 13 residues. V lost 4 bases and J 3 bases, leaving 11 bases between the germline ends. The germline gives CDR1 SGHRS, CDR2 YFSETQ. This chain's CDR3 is CASSLQGHYEQYF. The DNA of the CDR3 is TGCGCCAGCAGCCTGCAGGGCCACTACGAGCAGTACTTC.

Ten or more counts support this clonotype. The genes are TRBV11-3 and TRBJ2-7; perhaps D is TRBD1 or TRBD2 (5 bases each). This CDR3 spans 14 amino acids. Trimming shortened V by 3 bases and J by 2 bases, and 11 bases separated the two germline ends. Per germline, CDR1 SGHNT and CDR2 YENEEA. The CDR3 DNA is TGTGCCAGCAGCTTCCGGGACGGAACCTACGAGCAGTACTTC. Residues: CASSFRDGTYEQYF.

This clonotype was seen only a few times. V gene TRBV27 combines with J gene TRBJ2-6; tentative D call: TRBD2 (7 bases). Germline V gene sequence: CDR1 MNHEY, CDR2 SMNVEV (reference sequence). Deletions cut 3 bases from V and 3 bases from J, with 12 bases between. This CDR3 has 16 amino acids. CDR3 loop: CASSFRGAGGANVLTF. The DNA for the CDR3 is TGTGCCAGCAGTTTTCGGGGGGCTGGTGGGGCCAACGTCCTGACTTTC.

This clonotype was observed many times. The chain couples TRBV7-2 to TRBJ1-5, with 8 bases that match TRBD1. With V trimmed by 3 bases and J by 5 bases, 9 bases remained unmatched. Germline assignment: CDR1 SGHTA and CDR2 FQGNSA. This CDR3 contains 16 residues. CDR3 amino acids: CASSFSGQGPYQPQHF. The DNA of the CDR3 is TGTGCCAGCAGCTTTTCCGGACAGGGACCTTATCAGCCCCAGCATTTT.

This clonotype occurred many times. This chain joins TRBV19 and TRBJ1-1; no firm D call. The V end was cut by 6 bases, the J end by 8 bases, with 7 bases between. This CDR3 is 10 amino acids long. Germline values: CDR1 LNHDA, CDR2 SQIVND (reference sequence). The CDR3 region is CASRGSEAFF. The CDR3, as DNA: TGTGCCAGTAGGGGCAGCGAAGCTTTCTTT.

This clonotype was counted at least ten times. Here the CDR3 DNA reads TGTGCCAGCAGCTTAGTTCGGACTAGCCTAAAAGAGACCCAGTACTTC. It specifies CASSLVRTSLKETQYF. V is TRBV11-2 and J is TRBJ2-5, with 8 bases matching TRBD2. CDR1 SGHAT and CDR2 FQNNGV come from the germline V gene. The V segment lost 1 base and the J segment 3 bases; nucleotides outside the gene matches: 7. The CDR3 length is 16 residues.

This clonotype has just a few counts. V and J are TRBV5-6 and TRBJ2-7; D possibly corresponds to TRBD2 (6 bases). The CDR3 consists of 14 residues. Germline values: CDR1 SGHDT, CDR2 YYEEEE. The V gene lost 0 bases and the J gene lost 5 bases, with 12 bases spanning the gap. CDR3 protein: CASSLGWGGNEQYF. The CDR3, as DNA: TGTGCCAGCAGCTTGGGTTGGGGCGGGAACGAGCAGTACTTC.

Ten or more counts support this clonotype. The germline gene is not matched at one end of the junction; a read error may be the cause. The CDR3, as DNA: TGTGCCAGCAGTGTAAATCGACGGACGAAAACCGGGGAGCTGTTTTTT. This gives the protein CASSVNRRTKTGELFF. The chain employs TRBV25-1 and TRBJ2-2; D is unclear. This CDR3 contains 16 residues. Germline V gene lookup returns CDR1 MGHDK and CDR2 SYGVNS. Looking up the rest from reference TRBV25-1 and TRBJ2-2 gives the full variable domain: EADIYQTPRYLVIGTGKKITLECSQTMGHDKMYWYQQDPGMELHLIHYSYGVNSTEKGDLSSESTVSRIRTEHFPLTLESARPSHTSQYLCASSVNRRTKTGELFFGEGSRLTVL.

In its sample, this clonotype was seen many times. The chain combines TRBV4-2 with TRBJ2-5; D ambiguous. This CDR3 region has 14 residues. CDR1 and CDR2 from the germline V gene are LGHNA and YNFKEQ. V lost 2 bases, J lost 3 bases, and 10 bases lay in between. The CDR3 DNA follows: TGTGCCAGCAGCCAACTTGGCCTTGAAGAGACCCAGTACTTC. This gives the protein CASSQLGLEETQYF.

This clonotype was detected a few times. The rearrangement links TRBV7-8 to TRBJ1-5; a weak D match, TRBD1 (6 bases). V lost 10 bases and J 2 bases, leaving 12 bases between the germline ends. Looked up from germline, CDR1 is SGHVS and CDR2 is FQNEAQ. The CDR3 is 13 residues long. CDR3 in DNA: TGTGCCACCGGGGGCAGGGGCAATCAGCCCCAGCATTTT. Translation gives CATGGRGNQPQHF.

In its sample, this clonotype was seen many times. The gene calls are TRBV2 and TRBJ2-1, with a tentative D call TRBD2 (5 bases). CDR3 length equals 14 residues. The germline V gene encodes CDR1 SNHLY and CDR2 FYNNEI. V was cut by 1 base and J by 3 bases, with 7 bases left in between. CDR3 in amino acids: CASSEERGYNEQFF. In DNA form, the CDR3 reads TGTGCCAGCAGTGAAGAACGGGGCTACAATGAGCAGTTCTTC.